This T cell receptor beta chain emerged from a study of spatial heterogeneity in lung cancer. Documented time point: sample taken at primary tumor resection. CDR1 is MGHRA, CDR2 YSYEKL, per germline. The CDR3 consists of 16 residues. V was shortened by 1 base and J by 2 bases, with 12 bases between the two germline ends. TCRdb processed the 5' RACE reads anew with MiXCR; each CDR3 protein has one entry. Among roughly 48,000 distinct CDR3 sequences listed, less than 5.5% were seen once. This clonotype occurred many times. The source material was PBMCs, sampled at surgery. The TCR comes from a male donor with early-stage non-small cell lung cancer. The V call is TRBV4-1, the J call TRBJ1-5, with D unresolved. The DNA of the CDR3 is TGCGCCAGCAGCCAAGGTTGGGGAGAAGGCAATCAGCCCCAGCATTTT. This codes for CASSQGWGEGNQPQHF.